This T cell receptor beta chain originates from a study of OX40 agonist ivuxolimab in advanced cancers. Study overall: Patients' therapy was ivuxolimab, an antibody that acts as an agonist of OX40 (CD134).

The method was immunoSEQ multiplex PCR; TCRdb's version includes in-frame clones alone and lacks a portion of them. The table shows some 17,000 clones, with roughly 84% occurring only once. The CDR3 is 15 amino acids. V was pared by 4 bases and J by 5 bases, with 17 bases between. Germline assignment: CDR1 SNHLY and CDR2 FYNNEI. Study-wide results and limits: On average, CD8+ T cells showed a greater number of expanded clones than CD4+. Nonresponders, in some cases, also had low normalized T-cell clonal expansion.

The cohort excluded patients with autoimmune disease history or systemic immunosuppression. In the case of this clone: Its matching antigen is unknown.

This TCR came from an adult with an advanced solid tumor such as melanoma, head and neck, liver or kidney cancer. V usage is TRBV2 and J usage is TRBJ2-5; TRBD2 is a possible D gene (7 bases). The material was CD4+ or CD8+ T cells sorted from blood, obtained in a trial of the OX40 agonist ivuxolimab. This CDR3 reads CASSAGGAPGETQYF. For the CDR3, the DNA is TGTGCCAGCAGTGCGGGGGGCGCCCCGGGGGAGACCCAGTACTTC.